This TCR beta chain was documented in a study of blood T cells in healthy people across ages. About the research overall: T cells yielded about one barcoded beta molecule per two cells through template switching. Study-wide points: Naive T cell percentage strongly correlated with TCR beta diversity.

Turning to this clonotype: Its target is not known. One end of the junction fails to match germline, which may point to a read error.

Combining a sample-barcoded 5' primer with a J-beta primer mix, a second PCR ran for about 7 to 11 cycles. Individual samples furnished no less than 2.5 million CDR3-containing paired-end reads apiece. Using its own MiXCR run on the 5' RACE reads, TCRdb lists one record per CDR3 protein. The sample holds 750,000 to 950,000 distinct CDR3 sequences, around half seen once. Germline V lookup: CDR1 LGHNT, CDR2 FRNRAP. The CDR3 spans 14 residues. This TCR was sampled from a man of 80 years or more in good health. The rearrangement uses TRBV12-5 and TRBJ2-1, with D unclear. Sequencing used blood. The DNA of the CDR3 is TGTGCTAGTGGTGTGGTACCAGGCTACAATGAGCAGTTCTTC. This gives the protein CASGVVPGYNEQFF.